This TCR beta chain is drawn from a study of T cell changes during pregnancy in multiple sclerosis. Clones were read by immunoSEQ multiplex PCR, and TCRdb kept only the in-frame ones, dropping some. The sample lists under 80,000 clones; about 93% were seen once. The CDR3 covers 14 residues. J was trimmed by 0 bases and V by 4 bases; bases with no gene match: 0. CDR1 is SQVTM, CDR2 ANQGSEA, per germline. The chain uses TRBV29-1 and TRBJ2-3; TRBD2 aligns across 11 bases. Here the sequenced sample was CD4+ T cells from peripheral blood mononuclear cells, taken in the second trimester of pregnancy. The receptor's source is a female donor with multiple sclerosis, enrolled in a pregnancy study. The CDR3 reads CSVGLAGSTDTQYF. The CDR3 coding sequence is TGCAGCGTTGGACTAGCGGGAAGCACAGATACGCAGTATTTT.